The 2 T cell receptor beta chains below all came from one sample that was sequenced in a study of cytomegalovirus exposure and HLA in healthy donors (dated by TCRdb to 2015 to 2018). Library prep was done by the immunoSEQ multiplex PCR assay. A mixture of 60 forward primers for TCR Vbeta segments and 13 reverse primers for TCR Jbeta segments was used in the multiplex PCR. Imported from immuneACCESS, the table was reduced by TCRdb to in-frame sequences with V and J called. These copies leave out some clones; in studies compared against another copy, an unresolved V gene accounts for under half, and the cause of the remainder is not known. This sample holds about 190,000 clones; about 69% were observed only once. The top ten hold 4% to 5% of the sample. The sequenced sample was PBMCs. These TCRs come from a man aged 25 to 45 in good health and CMV-seropositive.

This clone was observed a few times. V gene TRBV5-5 combines with J gene TRBJ1-2; 9 bases are a match to TRBD1. J gave up 5 bases and V 4 bases, and 9 bases lay outside the gene matches. Germline V gene lookup returns CDR1 SGHKS and CDR2 YYEKEE (reference sequence). The CDR3 runs to 15 residues. This CDR3 is CASSLRFGTGYGYTF. CDR3 in DNA: TGTGCCAGCAGCCTTAGGTTTGGGACAGGGTATGGCTACACCTTC.

Here the CDR3 reads CASSLGGSSYEQYF. CDR3 nucleotides: TGTGCCAGCAGCTTAGGCGGGAGCTCCTACGAGCAGTACTTC. The J gene is TRBJ2-7, the V gene TRBV5-6, with 7 bases identical to TRBD2. CDR1 and CDR2 (germline): SGHDT, YYEEEE. The V gene end was trimmed by 2 bases and the J gene end by 0 bases; junction bases not matched to a gene: 2. The CDR3 runs 14 residues.